This TCR beta chain stems from a study of T-cell memory formation after mild COVID-19. Each CDR3 protein gets one entry after TCRdb re-called the 5' RACE reads with MiXCR. The data show 450,000 to 650,000 distinct CDR3 sequences, about a fifth seen once. This clonotype was seen only a few times. V dropped 6 bases and J dropped 2 bases, with 10 bases sitting between them. Germline V lookup: CDR1 SEHNR, CDR2 FQNEAQ (reference sequence). This CDR3 region has 13 residues. The chain joins TRBV7-9 to TRBJ2-5; D is possibly TRBD1 (6 bases). Material: PBMCs or a T cell subset sorted from them (not recorded which). This TCR derives from an adult woman who had mild COVID-19 (a few samples of this study predate the infection). Cell type and time point are not known. The CDR3 DNA follows: TGTGCCAGCAGACGGACAGAACAAGAGACCCAGTACTTC. This sequence encodes CASRRTEQETQYF.